The sequence of this T cell receptor beta chain was determined in a study of CD8+ T cells in alopecia areata. Study results and limitations: Scalp lesions, especially in alopecia totalis/universalis, had higher clonality than normal scalp.

Regarding treatment: oral pan-JAK inhibitor, 5-10 mg twice daily. Sequencing relied on a cDNA template that was reverse transcribed from extracted RNA. Some clones are missing from TCRdb's copy, which holds only in-frame ones; the method was immunoSEQ multiplex PCR. The data hold more than 200,000 clones, with around 43% observed a single time. This clone was seen at least ten times. The antigen remains undetermined. V lost 6 bases to trimming and J lost 2 bases, with 15 bases between them. CDR3 length equals 15 residues. Germline loops: CDR1 MDHEN, CDR2 SYDVKM. The chain employs TRBV28 and TRBJ2-3; possible D gene TRBD1, 6 bases. The receptor was isolated from a human donor with alopecia areata. Sequencing used CD4+ T cells sorted from blood, obtained around week 37, from a patient treated with tofacitinib. CDR3 bases: TGTGCCAGCAGATCCCACGGGACACTCACAGATACGCAGTATTTT. Residues: CASRSHGTLTDTQYF.